The 7 T cell receptor beta chains listed next were all sequenced from one sample in a study of lymphopenia after photon versus proton radiotherapy. Sequencing used immunoSEQ multiplex PCR; TCRdb keeps in-frame clones, though not all of them. The table lists some 55,000 clones, around 83% of them singletons. This specimen consisted of peripheral blood, obtained from a patient treated with photon-based radiotherapy. These receptors were collected from a man in his fifties with gastric cancer.

This clone showed up just once. The rearrangement uses TRBV7-8 and TRBJ2-7; 11 bases are shared with TRBD2. Germline CDR1 reads SGHVS; CDR2 reads FQNEAQ. The CDR3 has 15 amino acids. V lost 4 bases, J lost 2 bases, and 4 bases stayed unmatched. The CDR3 is CASSSGLAATYEQYF. For the CDR3, the DNA is TGTGCCAGCAGCTCGGGACTAGCGGCCACCTACGAGCAGTACTTC.

The rearrangement joins TRBV10-3 to TRBJ2-1; perhaps TRBD1 as D (6 bases). V lost 6 bases and J lost 3, with 15 bases in between. Per germline, CDR1 ENHRY and CDR2 SYGVKD. The CDR3 is made up of 15 amino acids. The CDR3: CAIRSYRVGYNEQFF. The CDR3, as DNA: TGTGCCATCAGGTCGTACAGGGTCGGCTACAATGAGCAGTTCTTC.

This chain connects TRBV7-9 to TRBJ2-3; D is undetermined. Trimming took off 5 bases at V and 6 bases at J, with 12 bases between the two ends. The CDR3 length is 13 residues. CDR1 SEHNR and CDR2 FQNEAQ come from the germline V gene (reference sequence). The CDR3 here is CASSHTVDDTQYF. CDR3 bases: TGTGCCAGCAGCCATACCGTAGACGATACGCAGTATTTT. The full variable domain, in which reference TRBV7-9 and TRBJ2-3 provide the parts outside the CDR3, is DTGVSQNPRHKITKRGQNVTFRCDPISEHNRLYWYRQTLGQGPEFLTYFQNEAQLEKSRLLSDRFSAERPKGSFSTLEIQRTEQGDSAMYLCASSHTVDDTQYFGPGTRLTVL.

The chain is built from TRBV19 and TRBJ2-7; D gene unclear. V shed 3 bases and J shed 0 bases, with 9 bases lying between them. The length of the CDR3 is 14 residues. CDR1 is LNHDA, CDR2 SQIVND, per germline (reference sequence). Written as DNA, the CDR3 is TGTGCCAGTAGTATCGGGTCGAGCTCCTACGAGCAGTACTTC. Translated, it gives CASSIGSSSYEQYF.

The chain carries TRBV14 and TRBJ1-4; 9 bases align to TRBD1. CDR1 SGHDN and CDR2 FVKESK come from the germline V gene. The length of the CDR3 is 14 residues. V was clipped by 5 bases and J by 6 bases; unmatched bases: 4. CDR3 in DNA: TGTGCCAGCAGCTTCGGGACAGGGTATGAAAAACTGTTTTTT. It encodes CASSFGTGYEKLFF.

The chain is built from TRBV7-2 and TRBJ2-7; no clear D gene. Per germline, CDR1 SGHTA and CDR2 FQGNSA. Trimming pared 5 bases from V and 6 bases from J, leaving 11 bases between. The length of the CDR3 is 12 residues. CDR3 sequence (DNA): TGTGCCAGCAGCCAAGTGGCCGTCGAGCAGTACTTC. Translating gives CASSQVAVEQYF. The entire variable domain, with the rest obtained from reference TRBV7-2 and TRBJ2-7, is as follows: GAGVSQSPSNKVTEKGKDVELRCDPISGHTALYWYRQSLGQGLEFLIYFQGNSAPDKSGLPSDRFSAERTGGSVSTLTIQRTQQEDSAVYLCASSQVAVEQYFGPGTRLTVT.

J is TRBJ1-2 and V is TRBV7-9; TRBD1 might be the D (5 bases). This CDR3 has 16 amino acids. V gave up 4 bases and J gave up 7 bases, with 22 bases separating them. Germline loops: CDR1 SEHNR, CDR2 FQNEAQ (reference sequence). CDR3 sequence: CASSSGPLLGRRGYTF. DNA of the CDR3: TGTGCCAGCAGCTCGGGACCCCTCTTAGGAAGACGTGGCTACACCTTC. Together with reference TRBV7-9 and TRBJ1-2, the CDR3 gives the full variable domain: DTGVSQNPRHKITKRGQNVTFRCDPISEHNRLYWYRQTLGQGPEFLTYFQNEAQLEKSRLLSDRFSAERPKGSFSTLEIQRTEQGDSAMYLCASSSGPLLGRRGYTFGSGTRLTVV.